The T cell receptor (beta chain) under discussion was sequenced for a study of T cell responses to AZD1222 COVID-19 vaccine. Study-level results: The study sampled repertoires only after the peak T cell response. Researchers report vaccine-associated CD4 TCRs spanning spike, with dominance at 160-218 and 743-854.

About this clone: What it binds is not known.

The data were produced by immunoSEQ multiplex PCR, yet TCRdb's version contains in-frame clones alone and is incomplete. The sample comprises approximately 80,000 clones, about nine tenths of which are singletons, and about 3% rests with the top ten. The V gene end was trimmed by 2 bases and the J gene end by 4 bases; junction bases not matched to a gene: 7. In germline, CDR1 is SGHNT, CDR2 YYREEE (reference sequence). This CDR3 is built from 15 residues. The rearrangement joins TRBV5-4 to TRBJ1-2, with TRBD1 matching over 8 bases. The source of this sequence is an adult who received the AZD1222 COVID-19 vaccine. Sequenced here: peripheral blood, sampled 28 days after the second AZD1222 dose. In DNA form, the CDR3 reads TGTGCCAGCAGCTTTTTCAGCACAGGGGGCTATGGCTACACCTTC. This translates into CASSFFSTGGYGYTF. The complete variable domain, with remaining parts taken from reference TRBV5-4 and TRBJ1-2, reads ETGVTQSPTHLIKTRGQQVTLRCSSQSGHNTVSWYQQALGQGPQFIFQYYREEENGRGNFPPRFSGLQFPNYSSELNVNALELDDSALYLCASSFFSTGGYGYTFGSGTRLTVV.